Each of the 9 T cell receptor beta chains below was sequenced from the same sample in a study of T cells in Graves' hyperthyroidism and ophthalmopathy. Regions amplified from RNA transcripts were the TCR beta CDR3 regions. Researchers ran a first-round RT-PCR on the TCR CDR3 using the HTBI primer set. One entry per CDR3 protein, called by TCRdb with MiXCR from the multiplex PCR reads. The sample includes roughly 840,000 distinct CDR3 sequences, over 35% of them seen just once. The sequenced material came from blood. The source is a man aged 18 to 29 with Graves' hyperthyroidism.

This chain uses TRBV6-2 or TRBV6-3 with TRBJ1-5; D is perhaps TRBD1 (6 bases). With 7 bases removed from V and 4 bases from J, the gap between germline ends came to 14 bases. Germline CDR1 reads MNHEY; CDR2 reads SVGEGT. The CDR3 covers 14 residues. CDR3 loop: CASTGRGGNQPQHF. CDR3 sequence (DNA): TGTGCCAGCACAGGGAGGGGGGGTAATCAGCCCCAGCATTTT.

This clonotype has a handful of counts. V is TRBV7-2 and J is TRBJ1-1, with TRBD1 as a possible D gene (5 bases). The length of the CDR3 is 14 residues. CDR1 is SGHTA, CDR2 FQGNSA, per germline. V lost 6 bases and J 7 bases, leaving 18 bases between the germline ends. The CDR3 sequence is CASSSSPGRHEAFF. CDR3 DNA sequence: TGTGCCAGCAGTTCGAGTCCGGGACGGCATGAAGCTTTCTTT.

Ten or more counts support this clonotype. The chain combines TRBV25-1 with TRBJ2-7, with unresolved D. Trimming took off 10 bases at V and 2 bases at J, with 18 bases between the two ends. This CDR3 spans 14 amino acids. Germline CDR1 and CDR2: MGHDK and SYGVNS. The CDR3 region has the DNA TGTGCCACCTCCTACCTTAAGGGTACCTACGAGCAGTACTTC. It encodes CATSYLKGTYEQYF.

This clonotype has more than one count but fewer than ten. This sequence joins TRBV6-1 and TRBJ1-4; no reliable D call. This CDR3 is 15 amino acids long. Trimming shortened V by 3 bases and J by 0 bases, and 8 bases separated the two germline ends. Germline-derived CDR1 and CDR2 are MNHNS and SASEGT. The CDR3: CASSDPPATNEKLFF. The CDR3 DNA is TGTGCCAGCAGTGACCCCCCTGCAACTAATGAAAAACTGTTTTTT.

The J gene is TRBJ2-7, the V gene TRBV5-1; D perhaps matches TRBD1 (8 bases). The V gene's germline CDR1 is SGHRS and CDR2 YFSETQ. V was clipped by 2 bases and J by 3 bases, with 15 bases between them. The CDR3 totals 15 residues. CDR3 sequence (DNA): TGCGCCAGCAGCTTCGAACAGGGGGGGATCTACGAGCAGTACTTC. Its protein is CASSFEQGGIYEQYF. Full variable domain (outside the CDR3, taken from reference TRBV5-1 and TRBJ2-7): KAGVTQTPRYLIKTRGQQVTLSCSPISGHRSVSWYQQTPGQGLQFLFEYFSETQRNKGNFPGRFSGRQFSNSRSEMNVSTLELGDSALYLCASSFEQGGIYEQYFGPGTRLTVT.

In this sample, this clonotype turned up a few times. V and J are TRBV7-9 and TRBJ1-2; D perhaps matches TRBD1 (5 bases). Germline V gene sequence: CDR1 SEHNR, CDR2 FQNEAQ (reference sequence). CDR3 length: 15 residues. The germline V and J ends were trimmed by 5 bases and 5 bases, with 18 bases remaining between them. CDR3 residues: CASSPGHVATYGYTF. CDR3 bases: TGTGCCAGCAGCCCAGGACATGTCGCAACTTATGGCTACACCTTC.

This clonotype has a single count. The chain has TRBV7-9 and TRBJ2-7; the match to TRBD2 covers 15 bases. The CDR3 loop spans 17 amino acids. J lost 3 bases, V lost 5 bases, and 8 bases had no gene match. Germline CDR1 is SEHNR and CDR2 is FQNEAQ (reference sequence). The chain's CDR3 is CASSPPGLAGGFYEQYF. The CDR3 DNA sequence: TGTGCCAGCAGCCCACCGGGACTAGCGGGGGGTTTCTACGAGCAGTACTTC.

This clonotype was seen more than once but under ten times. V is TRBV9 and J is TRBJ1-3; no clear D gene. The CDR3 length is 13 residues. Trimming stripped 5 bases from V and 3 bases from J, with 9 bases between. Per the germline V gene, CDR1 is SGDLS and CDR2 is YYNGEE. The CDR3 DNA sequence: TGTGCCAGCAGTAAGGCCTATGGAAACACCATATATTTT. It codes for CASSKAYGNTIYF.

The genes are TRBV7-2 and TRBJ1-3, with a weak D call TRBD1 (6 bases). V was pared by 5 bases and J by 0 bases, with 20 bases between. The CDR3 is made up of 18 amino acids. Germline loops: CDR1 SGHTA, CDR2 FQGNSA. The CDR3 nucleotides read TGTGCCAGCAGCCCCTCCCCAGGACAGTTAAGCTCTGGAAACACCATATATTTT. Translation gives CASSPSPGQLSSGNTIYF.